Sample share makes the clone carrying this TCR beta chain medium-sized. No antigen is known for it. The study's findings and limits: In terms of TCR gene usage, tumor memory CD4+ T cells clustered together with blood and lymph node memory CD4+ cells, as well as with lymph node naive CD4+ cells. Tumor Tregs overlapped most with tumor, then blood, naive CD4+ cells.

Full-length variable regions came from constant-region reverse primers plus semi-nested Nested Universal Primer A PCR. Each CDR3 protein is one row after TCRdb ran MiXCR on the 5' RACE reads. The sample yields approximately 10,000 distinct CDR3 sequences, roughly 27% seen once. Cells sorted as Tregs were CD4+, CD25+ and CD127-/low. The source of this sequence is a female donor with breast cancer. Material for sequencing was Tregs sorted from blood.

CDR3 in amino acids: CASSQDNGGNEQFF. The CDR3 bases are TGCGCCAGCAGCCAAGATAACGGGGGCAATGAGCAGTTCTTC. The J gene is TRBJ2-1, the V gene TRBV4-1, with D possibly being TRBD2 (6 bases). This CDR3 has 14 residues. The germline V gene encodes CDR1 MGHRA and CDR2 YSYEKL. V lost 0 bases, J lost 6 bases, and 9 bases lay in between.